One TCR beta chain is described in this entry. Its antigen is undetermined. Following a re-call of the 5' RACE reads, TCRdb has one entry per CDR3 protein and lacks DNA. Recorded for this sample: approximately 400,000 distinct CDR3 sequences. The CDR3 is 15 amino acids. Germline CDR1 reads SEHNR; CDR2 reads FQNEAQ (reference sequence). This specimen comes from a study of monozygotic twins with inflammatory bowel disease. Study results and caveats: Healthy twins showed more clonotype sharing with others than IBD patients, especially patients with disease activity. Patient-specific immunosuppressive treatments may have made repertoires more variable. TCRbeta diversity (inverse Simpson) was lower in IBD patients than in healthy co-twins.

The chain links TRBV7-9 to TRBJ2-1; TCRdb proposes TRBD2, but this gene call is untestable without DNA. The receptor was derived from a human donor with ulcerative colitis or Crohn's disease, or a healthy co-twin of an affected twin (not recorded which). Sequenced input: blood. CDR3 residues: CASSPRELEINEQFF.